The 20 T cell receptor beta chains below come from one sample, sequenced in a study of identical twins. TCRdb ran MiXCR on the 5' RACE reads and lists one entry per CDR3 protein. The data show around 530,000 distinct CDR3 sequences, 15% seen once. This same sample was also taken into another study, of yellow fever vaccine responses in identical twins.

Sequencing used CD4+ T cells sorted from blood. The receptors shown here come from a woman aged 18-29 years in good health.

The chain uses TRBV20-1 and TRBJ2-7; 7 bases fit TRBD1. Germline V gives CDR1 DFQATT, CDR2 SNEGSKA (reference sequence). The CDR3 is 14 amino acids. This CDR3 reads CNAKKTGSTYEQYV. The CDR3 DNA reads TGCAATGCCAAGAAGACAGGGTCCACCTACGAGCAGTACGTC.

This clonotype showed up just a few times. For the CDR3, the DNA is TGTGCCAGCAGTTCACCCCCGGGACAGTACGAGCAGTACTTC. Amino acids: CASSSPPGQYEQYF. The chain joins TRBV28 to TRBJ2-7, with 7 bases matching TRBD1. J was trimmed by 4 bases and V by 4 bases; bases with no gene match: 7. The CDR3 runs to 14 residues. From germline, CDR1 is MDHEN and CDR2 SYDVKM. The variable domain in full, with the rest retrieved from reference TRBV28 and TRBJ2-7, is DVKVTQSSRYLVKRTGEKVFLECVQDMDHENMFWYRQDPGLGLRLIYFSYDVKMKEKGDIPEGYSVSREKKERFSLILESASTNQTSMYLCASSSPPGQYEQYFGPGTRLTVT.

This chain joins TRBV6-2 or TRBV6-3 and TRBJ2-7; TRBD2 matches at 7 bases. The junction had 5 bases not matched to a gene; V was cut back by 2 bases and J by 7 bases. Germline lookup yields CDR1 MNHEY and CDR2 SVGEGT. The length of the CDR3 is 13 residues. Here the CDR3 DNA reads TGTGCCAGCAGTTACCGCGGGGGAAGTGAGCAGTACGTC. Its protein is CASSYRGGSEQYV.

There are many counts of this clonotype. The V call is TRBV4-1, the J call TRBJ2-1, with 12 bases lining up with TRBD2. The germline CDR1 and CDR2 sequences are MGHRA and YSYEKL. This CDR3 comprises 17 residues. The ends lost 4 bases at V and 8 bases at J; junction bases unmatched: 12. The CDR3 DNA follows: TGCGCCAGCAGCCCAACCCTGACTAGCGGGAGTATCTATGAGCAGTTCTTC. Protein: CASSPTLTSGSIYEQFF.

In its sample, this clonotype was seen many times. V usage is TRBV10-2 and J usage is TRBJ2-7; 8 nucleotides agree with TRBD1. CDR3 length equals 18 residues. Germline loops: CDR1 WSHSY, CDR2 SAAADI. J lost 4 bases, V lost 0 bases, and 14 bases had no gene match. This CDR3 is CASSESRVPGQVKYEQYV. The CDR3 region has the DNA TGCGCCAGCAGTGAGTCGAGGGTCCCGGGACAGGTAAAATACGAGCAGTACGTC.

This sequence joins TRBV12-3 or TRBV12-4 and TRBJ2-7; D is unclear. The V and J ends lost 1 base and 2 bases respectively, with 6 bases between them. The CDR3 has 13 amino acids. The DNA for the CDR3 is TGTGCCAGCAGTTTAGGCCTAGCCTACGAGCAGTACGTC. It codes for CASSLGLAYEQYV.

V usage is TRBV5-1 and J usage is TRBJ2-7; no reliable D call. Germline CDR1 reads SGHRS; CDR2 reads YFSETQ. This CDR3 is 14 amino acids long. Trimming removed 5 bases at V and 1 base at J, with 13 bases between. The CDR3 sequence is CASRPQDGSYEQYF. The CDR3 DNA is TGCGCCAGCAGACCCCAGGACGGTTCCTACGAGCAGTACTTC.

This clonotype was detected only a few times. The V and J genes are TRBV19 and TRBJ2-2; tentatively, D is TRBD1 (5 bases). Germline CDR1 and CDR2: LNHDA and SQIVND (reference sequence). Trimming took off 4 bases at V and 0 bases at J, with 12 bases between the two ends. The CDR3 has 16 amino acids. CDR3 nucleotide sequence: TGTGCCAGTAGTAATATTGGCAGGGCGAACACCGGGGAGCTGTTTTTT. It translates to CASSNIGRANTGELFF. Full variable domain (rest looked up from reference TRBV19 and TRBJ2-2): DGGITQSPKYLFRKEGQNVTLSCEQNLNHDAMYWYRQDPGQGLRLIYYSQIVNDFQKGDIAEGYSVSREKKESFPLTVTSAQKNPTAFYLCASSNIGRANTGELFFGEGSRLTVL.

The chain is built from TRBV6-1 and TRBJ2-4; no reliable D call. This CDR3 is 16 amino acids long. V dropped 1 base and J dropped 2 bases, with 12 bases sitting between them. Germline V gene sequence: CDR1 MNHNS, CDR2 SASEGT. DNA of the CDR3: TGTGCCAGCAGTGAAGGAGGCGCGTTGACCAAAAACATTCAGTACTTC. Protein: CASSEGGALTKNIQYF.

The CDR3 loop is CSARDGKAGGRRTDTQYF. CDR3 in DNA: TGCAGTGCTAGAGATGGTAAAGCGGGGGGCCGGCGCACAGATACGCAGTATTTT. The rearrangement links TRBV20-1 to TRBJ2-3; 9 nucleotides line up with TRBD2. The CDR3 has 18 residues. V shed 0 bases and J 1 base; nucleotides not matched to a gene: 11. Looked up from germline, CDR1 is DFQATT and CDR2 is SNEGSKA (reference sequence).

V is TRBV19 and J is TRBJ2-1; 8 bases map to TRBD1. With V trimmed by 7 bases and J by 6 bases, 8 bases remained unmatched. CDR1 and CDR2 (germline): LNHDA, SQIVND (reference sequence). The CDR3 consists of 14 residues. In DNA, the CDR3 is TGTGCCAGTATCGCGGACAGGGTTGGCAATGAGCAGTTCTTC. This gives the protein CASIADRVGNEQFF.

The chain links TRBV12-3 or TRBV12-4 to TRBJ2-5; weak D call: TRBD1 (6 bases). The CDR3 is made up of 16 amino acids. The germline V and J ends were trimmed by 1 base and 2 bases, with 14 bases remaining between them. The CDR3 sequence is CASSLDPRDKQETQYF. In DNA, the CDR3 is TGTGCCAGCAGTTTAGACCCCCGGGACAAGCAAGAGACCCAGTACTTC.

This clonotype was seen a single time. The chain combines TRBV28 with TRBJ2-7; TRBD2 matches at 7 bases. The CDR3 is 12 residues long. Germline lookup yields CDR1 MDHEN and CDR2 SYDVKM. V shed 7 bases, J shed 2 bases, and the junction held 2 bases outside the gene matches. The chain's CDR3 is CASKRGPYEQYF. CDR3 DNA: TGTGCCAGCAAGCGGGGTCCCTACGAGCAGTACTTC.

In this sample, this clonotype turned up a few times. The rearrangement joins TRBV4-2 to TRBJ1-1; TRBD1 aligns across 10 bases. The germline gives CDR1 LGHNA, CDR2 YNFKEQ. The CDR3 is 15 amino acids. V lost 6 bases, J lost 1 base, and 5 bases stayed unmatched. The CDR3 DNA sequence: TGTGCCAGCAGTGACAGGGGGCGAGGGAACACTGAAGCTTTCTTT. Its translation: CASSDRGRGNTEAFF.

The chain couples TRBV5-4 to TRBJ2-5, with unresolved D. Looked up from germline, CDR1 is SGHNT and CDR2 is YYREEE (reference sequence). There are 13 residues in the CDR3. Trimming shortened V by 9 bases and J by 2 bases, and 14 bases separated the two germline ends. This CDR3 reads CATRPSNQETQYF. The CDR3 nucleotides are TGTGCCACCCGACCCTCAAATCAAGAGACCCAGTACTTC.

The chain has TRBV5-1 and TRBJ2-2, with D possibly being TRBD1 or TRBD2 (5 bases each). Trimming shortened V by 4 bases and J by 0 bases, and 16 bases separated the two germline ends. Germline CDR1 SGHRS, CDR2 YFSETQ. CDR3 size: 17 residues. CDR3 sequence (DNA): TGCGCCAGCAGCGTCGAGGGGAGTAGGTCGAACACCGGGGAGCTGTTTTTT. This encodes CASSVEGSRSNTGELFF.

The rearrangement uses TRBV12-5 and TRBJ1-2; D perhaps matches TRBD1 (5 bases). V dropped 5 bases and J dropped 8 bases, with 15 bases sitting between them. Germline assignment: CDR1 LGHNT and CDR2 FRNRAP. The CDR3 covers 13 residues. CDR3: CASGRRDGGGYTF. The CDR3 coding sequence is TGTGCTAGTGGTCGACGGGACGGTGGAGGCTACACCTTC.

The CDR3 DNA reads TGCAGCGTTCAGAACCAGGGACTAGTGGCCTACAATGAGCAGTTCTTC. As protein: CSVQNQGLVAYNEQFF. The gene calls are TRBV29-1 and TRBJ2-1; 8 bases align to TRBD2. Per the germline V gene, CDR1 is SQVTM and CDR2 is ANQGSEA. With 5 bases clipped from V and 2 bases from J, the junction kept 11 bases outside the gene matches. The CDR3 totals 16 residues.

This chain joins TRBV28 and TRBJ1-2, with D unclear. The germline gives CDR1 MDHEN, CDR2 SYDVKM. V lost 4 bases and J 2 bases, leaving 11 bases between the germline ends. The CDR3 extends over 14 amino acids. The CDR3 bases are TGTGCCAGCAGTTGGGTGGGGAGGAACTATGGCTACACCTTC. Protein: CASSWVGRNYGYTF.

This chain links TRBV2 with TRBJ1-1, with no clear D. CDR1 is SNHLY, CDR2 FYNNEI, per germline. V was shortened by 1 base and J by 4 bases, with 10 bases between the two germline ends. The CDR3 has 14 residues. CDR3 residues: CASSEETGVTEAFF. In nucleotides, the CDR3 is TGTGCCAGCAGTGAAGAAACTGGTGTCACTGAAGCTTTCTTT.